Each of the 23 T cell receptor beta chains below was sequenced from the same sample in a study of TIL therapy for anti-PD-1-resistant metastatic lung cancer. Sequencing used immunoSEQ v3. Measured with immunoSEQ multiplex PCR; TCRdb has only the in-frame clones, and not every one. Of about 19,000 clones listed, about three quarters were seen once; the top ten hold 7% to 8%. Sample time point: pre-treatment sample, taken before nivolumab and TIL therapy. The sample in question was blood, obtained at baseline. These TCRs come from a person aged 25 to 85 with non-small cell lung cancer.

This clone was seen a few times. The chain recombines TRBV7-3 with TRBJ2-2; D uncertain. This CDR3 has 15 residues. V was shortened by 6 bases and J by 0 bases, with 11 bases between the two germline ends. CDR1 is SGHTA and CDR2 is FQGTGA in the germline V gene. CDR3 sequence: CASRPTGSNTGELFF. The DNA for the CDR3 is TGTGCCAGCAGGCCGACCGGGTCGAACACCGGGGAGCTGTTTTTT.

The chain uses TRBV12-3 or TRBV12-4 and TRBJ1-3, with unresolved D. V lost 2 bases, J lost 5 bases, and 7 bases lay in between. The CDR3 length is 13 residues. The CDR3 DNA reads TGTGCCAGCAGTTTATCCATAAGAAACACCATATATTTT. It encodes CASSLSIRNTIYF.

This chain links TRBV27 with TRBJ1-1; 10 bases fit TRBD1. The length of the CDR3 is 14 residues. Germline V gives CDR1 MNHEY, CDR2 SMNVEV (reference sequence). V shed 5 bases and J 5 bases; nucleotides not matched to a gene: 5. CDR3 residues: CASSLRQGATEAFF. In DNA, the CDR3 is TGTGCCAGCAGTCTGCGACAGGGGGCAACTGAAGCTTTCTTT.

This chain joins TRBV3-1 (or the pseudogene TRBV3-2) and TRBJ2-3; 9 nucleotides align to TRBD2. Germline trimming cut 4 bases from V and 2 bases from J; bases unmatched to any gene: 4. The CDR3 runs 15 residues. Germline assignment: CDR1 LGHDT and CDR2 YNNKEL (reference sequence). CDR3 residues: CASSPVAGVTDTQYF. The CDR3 DNA reads TGTGCCAGCAGCCCCGTAGCGGGGGTCACAGATACGCAGTATTTT.

This clone appeared a few times. This chain links TRBV16 with TRBJ2-7, with D perhaps matching TRBD2 (6 bases). Germline assignment: CDR1 KGHSY and CDR2 FQNENV. V dropped 4 bases and J dropped 3 bases, with 13 bases sitting between them. The CDR3 contains 14 residues. The CDR3 DNA reads as TGTGCCAGCAGCCCCGGGGGATTCGGCTACGAGCAGTACTTC. Its protein is CASSPGGFGYEQYF.

This clone was picked up a small number of times. The chain employs TRBV5-1 and TRBJ1-2; D possibly corresponds to TRBD1 (5 bases). Germline CDR1 SGHRS, CDR2 YFSETQ. The CDR3 extends over 17 amino acids. V lost 0 bases to trimming and J lost 4 bases, with 19 bases between them. This CDR3 is CASSLAPSGTGFYGYTF. DNA of the CDR3: TGCGCCAGCAGCTTGGCGCCCAGCGGGACTGGATTCTATGGCTACACCTTC. The variable domain in full, with the rest retrieved from reference TRBV5-1 and TRBJ1-2, is KAGVTQTPRYLIKTRGQQVTLSCSPISGHRSVSWYQQTPGQGLQFLFEYFSETQRNKGNFPGRFSGRQFSNSRSEMNVSTLELGDSALYLCASSLAPSGTGFYGYTFGSGTRLTVV.

The CDR3 here is CASSPPTGLNTGELFF. The CDR3, as DNA: TGTGCCAGCTCACCACCGACAGGCCTGAACACCGGGGAGCTGTTTTTT. V and J are TRBV18 and TRBJ2-2; D is perhaps TRBD1 (6 bases). The CDR3 consists of 16 residues. Germline V gene lookup returns CDR1 KGHSH and CDR2 LQKENI. Trimming stripped 0 bases from V and 1 base from J, with 9 bases between.

This clone was picked up one time. The chain couples TRBV6-2 or TRBV6-3 to TRBJ1-5; D perhaps matches TRBD1 (5 bases). The length of the CDR3 is 14 residues. Germline CDR1 is MNHEY and CDR2 is SVGEGT. V lost 2 bases and J lost 6, with 11 bases in between. The CDR3 loop is CASSYTAGTQPQHF. CDR3 DNA: TGTGCCAGCAGTTACACCGCAGGGACTCAGCCCCAGCATTTT.

This sequence joins TRBV7-8 and TRBJ2-5; no clear D gene. The CDR3 spans 12 residues. Germline CDR1 SGHVS, CDR2 FQNEAQ. Trimming took 5 bases from V and 1 from J, leaving 5 bases between them. CDR3 DNA sequence: TGTGCCAGCAGCGGCAGCCAAGAGACCCAGTACTTC. Amino acid sequence: CASSGSQETQYF.

A remark on this clone: At the DNA level, this CDR3 is encoded by other sequences in the same sample as well. The gene calls are TRBV2 and TRBJ2-1, with D tentatively TRBD1 (5 bases). Germline-derived CDR1 and CDR2 are SNHLY and FYNNEI. V lost 7 bases and J 4 bases, leaving 11 bases between the germline ends. This CDR3 region has 13 residues. The CDR3 nucleotides read TGTGCCAGCAAGGGCAGGACATACAATGAGCAGTTCTTC. Translating it yields CASKGRTYNEQFF.

The chain uses TRBV5-4 and TRBJ2-1; the match to TRBD1 covers 10 bases. This CDR3 comprises 15 residues. The J segment lost 6 bases and the V segment lost 0 bases, leaving 3 bases of the junction unmatched. CDR1 is SGHNT and CDR2 is YYREEE in the germline V gene (reference sequence). The CDR3 DNA follows: TGTGCCAGCAGCTTGGTGGGACAGGGGCCCAATGAGCAGTTCTTC. Translated: CASSLVGQGPNEQFF.

The chain combines TRBV2 with TRBJ1-4, with D hard to call. Trimming pared 3 bases from V and 6 bases from J, leaving 14 bases between. There are 15 residues in the CDR3. Germline CDR1 and CDR2: SNHLY and FYNNEI. DNA for the CDR3: TGTGCCAGCAGTGATGATCGCCCGCCAGATGAAAAACTGTTTTTT. Translating gives CASSDDRPPDEKLFF.

This rearrangement joins TRBV6-5 to TRBJ2-5; 7 nucleotides match TRBD1. Trimming at V came to 6 bases and at J to 1 base, leaving 5 bases not matched to a gene. Per the germline V gene, CDR1 is MNHEY and CDR2 is SVGAGI. The CDR3 has 14 amino acids. The CDR3: CASSPRDSQETQYF. CDR3 sequence (DNA): TGTGCCAGCAGCCCCCGGGACAGCCAAGAGACCCAGTACTTC.

This chain links TRBV7-9 with TRBJ2-7; no reliable D call. Germline V gene data show CDR1 as SEHNR and CDR2 as FQNEAQ (reference sequence). Trimming stripped 6 bases from V and 6 bases from J, with 12 bases between. The CDR3 covers 12 residues. CDR3 region: CASRSFGVEQYF. As DNA, the CDR3 is TGTGCCAGCAGATCTTTTGGGGTCGAGCAGTACTTC. Full variable domain (rest looked up from reference TRBV7-9 and TRBJ2-7): DTGVSQNPRHKITKRGQNVTFRCDPISEHNRLYWYRQTLGQGPEFLTYFQNEAQLEKSRLLSDRFSAERPKGSFSTLEIQRTEQGDSAMYLCASRSFGVEQYFGPGTRLTVT.

V is TRBV20-1 and J is TRBJ1-1; D is undetermined. Germline V gene data show CDR1 as DFQATT and CDR2 as SNEGSKA (reference sequence). The CDR3 runs to 10 residues. With 3 bases removed from V and 6 bases from J, the gap between germline ends came to 5 bases. CDR3 protein: CSASRAEAFF. CDR3 DNA sequence: TGCAGTGCTAGTAGGGCTGAAGCTTTCTTT.

V usage is TRBV14 and J usage is TRBJ1-5, with D uncertain. Germline lookup yields CDR1 SGHDN and CDR2 FVKESK. The germline V and J ends were trimmed by 2 bases and 7 bases, with 15 bases remaining between them. The CDR3 runs to 15 residues. CDR3 sequence reads: CASSQSLGGSQPQHF. The CDR3 DNA sequence: TGTGCCAGCAGCCAATCATTGGGAGGGAGCCAGCCCCAGCATTTT.

A few counts support this clone. This sequence joins TRBV30 and TRBJ1-1; D uncertain. The germline V gene encodes CDR1 GTSNPN and CDR2 SVGIG (reference sequence). This CDR3 is built from 12 residues. V was clipped by 0 bases and J by 4 bases, with 6 bases between them. This CDR3 reads CAWSVGSTEAFF. The CDR3 DNA reads TGTGCCTGGAGTGTAGGGAGCACTGAAGCTTTCTTT. Looking up the rest from reference TRBV30 and TRBJ1-1 gives the full variable domain: SQTIHQWPATLVQPVGSPLSLECTVEGTSNPNLYWYRQAAGRGLQLLFYSVGIGQISSEVPQNLSASRPQDRQFILSSKKLLLSDSGFYLCAWSVGSTEAFFGQGTRLTVV.

This sequence joins TRBV3-1 (or the pseudogene TRBV3-2) and TRBJ2-7, with D maybe TRBD2 (5 bases). The CDR3 extends over 14 amino acids. Germline V gives CDR1 LGHDT, CDR2 YNNKEL (reference sequence). Between the trimmed V and J ends, which lost 5 bases and 3 bases, there was a span of 14 bases. The DNA of the CDR3 is TGTGCCAGCAGCGAGGGTGATCCCCGCTACGAGCAGTACTTC. This encodes CASSEGDPRYEQYF.

The chain carries TRBV6-4 and TRBJ1-2; D not certain. V was clipped by 6 bases and J by 1 base, with 12 bases between them. Per germline, CDR1 MRHNA and CDR2 SNTAGT. The CDR3 sequence is 14 residues long. CDR3 residues: CASSPEAFNYGYTF. In DNA form, the CDR3 reads TGTGCCAGCAGCCCTGAAGCGTTTAACTATGGCTACACCTTC.

This clone was detected once. The chain is built from TRBV9 and TRBJ2-7; 10 bases fit TRBD1. The CDR3 is made up of 14 amino acids. The ends lost 3 bases at V and 6 bases at J; junction bases unmatched: 6. Germline loops: CDR1 SGDLS, CDR2 YYNGEE. DNA of the CDR3: TGTGCCAGCAGCGCATCCGGGACAGGGGTCGAGCAGTACTTC. Translating it yields CASSASGTGVEQYF.

This clone is medium-sized (0.01 to 0.1%) in the sample. This chain connects TRBV18 to TRBJ2-7; TRBD2 matches 8 bases. Germline V lookup: CDR1 KGHSH, CDR2 LQKENI. The CDR3 covers 17 residues. J gave up 0 bases and V 3 bases, and 10 bases lay outside the gene matches. The CDR3 here is CASSPMTASGSSYEQYF. The CDR3 region has the DNA TGTGCCAGCTCACCGATGACTGCCAGCGGGAGCTCCTACGAGCAGTACTTC.

The chain joins TRBV7-3 to TRBJ1-1, with TRBD1 matching over 9 bases. V was clipped by 1 base and J by 4 bases; unmatched bases: 4. Germline lookup yields CDR1 SGHTA and CDR2 FQGTGA. This CDR3 is 15 amino acids long. As DNA, the CDR3 is TGTGCCAGCAGCTTAAACAGGGGGCCGGGCACTGAAGCTTTCTTT. Protein product: CASSLNRGPGTEAFF. The full variable domain, rest sourced from reference TRBV7-3 and TRBJ1-1, is GAGVSQTPSNKVTEKGKYVELRCDPISGHTALYWYRQSLGQGPEFLIYFQGTGAADDSGLPNDRFFAVRPEGSVSTLKIQRTERGDSAVYLCASSLNRGPGTEAFFGQGTRLTVV.

The genes are TRBV2 and TRBJ1-2; 7 bases match TRBD1. Germline V gives CDR1 SNHLY, CDR2 FYNNEI. The CDR3 covers 13 residues. V dropped 6 bases and J dropped 4; count of bases not matched to a gene: 5. Here the CDR3 reads CASSATGTYGYTF. CDR3 coding DNA: TGTGCCAGCAGCGCGACAGGGACCTATGGCTACACCTTC.